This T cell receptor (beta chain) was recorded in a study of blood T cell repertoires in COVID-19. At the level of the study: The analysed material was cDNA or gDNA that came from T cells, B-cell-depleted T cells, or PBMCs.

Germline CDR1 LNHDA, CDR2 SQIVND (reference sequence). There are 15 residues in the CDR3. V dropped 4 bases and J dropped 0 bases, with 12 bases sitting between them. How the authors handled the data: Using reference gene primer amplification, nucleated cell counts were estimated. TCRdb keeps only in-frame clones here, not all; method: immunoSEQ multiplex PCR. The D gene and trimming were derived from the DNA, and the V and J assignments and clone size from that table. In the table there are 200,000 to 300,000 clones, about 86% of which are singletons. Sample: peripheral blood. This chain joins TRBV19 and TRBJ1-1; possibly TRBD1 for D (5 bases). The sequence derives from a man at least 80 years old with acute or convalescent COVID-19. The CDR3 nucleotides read TGTGCCAGTAGTACACTGACAGCTCTGAACACTGAAGCTTTCTTT. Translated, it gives CASSTLTALNTEAFF.